Included here is one T cell receptor beta chain sequence, with context. The antigen remains undetermined. This sample also contains other DNA sequences that code for the same CDR3. It was across several immunoSEQ plates that each subset's genomic DNA was evenly split. The method was immunoSEQ multiplex PCR; TCRdb's version includes in-frame clones alone and lacks a portion of them. The table shows fewer than 1.8 million clones, with approximately 98.5% occurring only once. The sample comes from a study of shared clonotypes between healthy human individuals. The study, taken as a whole, reports: Larger estimated richness was generally recorded for naive subsets relative to memory subsets.

Trimming removed 7 bases at V and 4 bases at J, with 14 bases between. Germline V gene data show CDR1 as MDHEN and CDR2 as SYDVKM. The CDR3 extends over 13 amino acids. The genes are TRBV28 and TRBJ2-7, with TRBD1 as a possible D gene (6 bases). The material sequenced was naive CD4+ T cells sorted from blood. The subset is: CD45RA+ positively selected. The origin of this receptor is a man aged 25-45 years in good health. The CDR3 here is CASTLGTPYEQYF. The DNA for the CDR3 is TGTGCCAGCACTCTCGGGACACCTTACGAGCAGTACTTC.